This T cell receptor beta chain was identified in a study of identical twins. One entry per CDR3 protein, called by TCRdb with MiXCR from the 5' RACE reads. This sample has 1.5 million to 2 million distinct CDR3 sequences, with about 32% found just once. The V gene's germline CDR1 is SNHLY and CDR2 FYNNEI. V was clipped by 4 bases and J by 3 bases; unmatched bases: 9. The CDR3 is 16 amino acids. The J gene is TRBJ2-7, the V gene TRBV2; the match to TRBD2 covers 10 bases. The sequencing sample was made of cord blood. This receptor was obtained from a newborn girl in good health. CDR3 in DNA: TGTGCCAGCAGTGCTGATGGACTAGCGGAGTACTACGAGCAGTACTTC. Its protein product is CASSADGLAEYYEQYF.